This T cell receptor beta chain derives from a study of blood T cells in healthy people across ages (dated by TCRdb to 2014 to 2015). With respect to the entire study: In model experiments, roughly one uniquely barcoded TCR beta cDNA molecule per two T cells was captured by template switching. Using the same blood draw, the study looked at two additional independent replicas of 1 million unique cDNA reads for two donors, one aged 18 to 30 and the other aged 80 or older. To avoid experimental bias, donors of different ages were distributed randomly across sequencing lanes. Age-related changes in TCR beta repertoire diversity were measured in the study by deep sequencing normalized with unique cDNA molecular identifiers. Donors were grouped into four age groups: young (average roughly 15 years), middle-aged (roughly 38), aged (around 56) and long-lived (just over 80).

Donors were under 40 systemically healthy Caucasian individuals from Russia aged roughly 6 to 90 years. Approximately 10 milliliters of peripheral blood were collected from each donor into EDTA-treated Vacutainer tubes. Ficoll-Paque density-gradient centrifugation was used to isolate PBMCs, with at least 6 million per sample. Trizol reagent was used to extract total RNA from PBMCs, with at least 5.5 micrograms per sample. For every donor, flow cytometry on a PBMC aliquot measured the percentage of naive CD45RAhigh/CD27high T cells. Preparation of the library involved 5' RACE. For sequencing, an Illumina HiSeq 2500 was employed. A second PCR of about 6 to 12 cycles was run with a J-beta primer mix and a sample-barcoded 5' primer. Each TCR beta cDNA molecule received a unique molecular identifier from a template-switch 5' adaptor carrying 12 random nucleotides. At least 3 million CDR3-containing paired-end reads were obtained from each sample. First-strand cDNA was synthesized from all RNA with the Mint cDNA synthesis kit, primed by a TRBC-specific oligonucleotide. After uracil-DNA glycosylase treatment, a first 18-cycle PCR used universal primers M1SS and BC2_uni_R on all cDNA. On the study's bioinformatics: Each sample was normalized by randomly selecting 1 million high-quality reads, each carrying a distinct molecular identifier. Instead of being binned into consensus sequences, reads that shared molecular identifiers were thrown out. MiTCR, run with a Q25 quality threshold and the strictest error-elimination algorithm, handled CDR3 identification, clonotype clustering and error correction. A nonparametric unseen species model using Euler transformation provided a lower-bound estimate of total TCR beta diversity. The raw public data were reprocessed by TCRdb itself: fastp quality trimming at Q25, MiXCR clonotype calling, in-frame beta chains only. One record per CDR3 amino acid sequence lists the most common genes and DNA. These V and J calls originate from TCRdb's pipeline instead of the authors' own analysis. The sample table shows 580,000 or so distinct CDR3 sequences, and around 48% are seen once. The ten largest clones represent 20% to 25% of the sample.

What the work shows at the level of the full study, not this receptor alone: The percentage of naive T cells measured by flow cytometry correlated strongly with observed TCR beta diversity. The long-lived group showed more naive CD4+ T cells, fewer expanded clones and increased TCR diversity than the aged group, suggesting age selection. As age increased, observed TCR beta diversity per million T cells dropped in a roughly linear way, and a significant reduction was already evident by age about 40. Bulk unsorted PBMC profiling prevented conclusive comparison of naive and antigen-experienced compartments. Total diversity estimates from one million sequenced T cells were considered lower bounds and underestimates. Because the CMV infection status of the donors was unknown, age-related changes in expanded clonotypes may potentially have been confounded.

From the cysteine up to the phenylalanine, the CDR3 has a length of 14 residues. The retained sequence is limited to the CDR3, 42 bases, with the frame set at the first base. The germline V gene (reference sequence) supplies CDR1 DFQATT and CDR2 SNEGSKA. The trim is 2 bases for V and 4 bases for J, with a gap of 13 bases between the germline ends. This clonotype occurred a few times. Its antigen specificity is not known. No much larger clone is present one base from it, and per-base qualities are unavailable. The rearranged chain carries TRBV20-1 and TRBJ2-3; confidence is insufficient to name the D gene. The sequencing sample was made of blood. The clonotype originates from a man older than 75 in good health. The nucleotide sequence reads TGCAGTGCTAGATTTGCCCAACCCCCAGATACGCAGTATTTT. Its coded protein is CSARFAQPPDTQYF.